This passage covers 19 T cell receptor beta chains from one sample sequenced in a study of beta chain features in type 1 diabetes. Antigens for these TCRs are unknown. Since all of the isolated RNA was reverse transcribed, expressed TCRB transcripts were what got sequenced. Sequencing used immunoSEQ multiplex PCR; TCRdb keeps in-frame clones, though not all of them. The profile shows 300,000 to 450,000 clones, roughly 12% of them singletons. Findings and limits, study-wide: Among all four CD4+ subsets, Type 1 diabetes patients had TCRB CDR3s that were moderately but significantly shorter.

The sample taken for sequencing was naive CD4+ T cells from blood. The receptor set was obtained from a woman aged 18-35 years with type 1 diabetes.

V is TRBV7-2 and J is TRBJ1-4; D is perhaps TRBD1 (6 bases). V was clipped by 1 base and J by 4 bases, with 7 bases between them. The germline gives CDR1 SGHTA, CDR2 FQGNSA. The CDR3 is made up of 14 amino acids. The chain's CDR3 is CASSLDRDNEKLFF. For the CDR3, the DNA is TGTGCCAGCAGCTTAGACAGGGATAATGAAAAACTGTTTTTT. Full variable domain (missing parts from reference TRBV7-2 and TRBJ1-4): GAGVSQSPSNKVTEKGKDVELRCDPISGHTALYWYRQSLGQGLEFLIYFQGNSAPDKSGLPSDRFSAERTGGSVSTLTIQRTQQEDSAVYLCASSLDRDNEKLFFGSGTQLSVL.

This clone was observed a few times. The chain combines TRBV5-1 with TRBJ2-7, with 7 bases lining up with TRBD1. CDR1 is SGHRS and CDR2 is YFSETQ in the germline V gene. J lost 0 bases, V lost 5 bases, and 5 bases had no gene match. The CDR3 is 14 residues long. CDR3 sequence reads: CASSSGTASYEQYF. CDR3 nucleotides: TGCGCCAGCAGTTCCGGGACAGCCTCCTACGAGCAGTACTTC.

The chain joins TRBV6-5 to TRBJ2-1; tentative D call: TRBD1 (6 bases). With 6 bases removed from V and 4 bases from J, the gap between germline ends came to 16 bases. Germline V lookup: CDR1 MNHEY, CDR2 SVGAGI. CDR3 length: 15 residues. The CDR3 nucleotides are TGTGCCAGCAGCAGGGGATCGGGGAGATACAATGAGCAGTTCTTC. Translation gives CASSRGSGRYNEQFF.

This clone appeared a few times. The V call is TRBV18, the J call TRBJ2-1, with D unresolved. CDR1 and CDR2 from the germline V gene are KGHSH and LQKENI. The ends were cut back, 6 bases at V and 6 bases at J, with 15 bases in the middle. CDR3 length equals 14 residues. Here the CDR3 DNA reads TGTGCCAGCTCTCGCATCGAGGTAGCCAATGAGCAGTTCTTC. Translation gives CASSRIEVANEQFF. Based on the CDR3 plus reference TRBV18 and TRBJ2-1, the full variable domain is NAGVMQNPRHLVRRRGQEARLRCSPMKGHSHVYWYRQLPEEGLKFMVYLQKENIIDESGMPKERFSAEFPKEGPSILRIQQVVRGDSAAYFCASSRIEVANEQFFGPGTRLTVL.

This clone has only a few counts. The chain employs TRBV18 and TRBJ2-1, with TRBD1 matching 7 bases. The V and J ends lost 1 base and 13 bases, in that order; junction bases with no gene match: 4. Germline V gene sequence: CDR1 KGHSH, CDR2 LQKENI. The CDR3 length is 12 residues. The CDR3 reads CASSPHRDRQFF. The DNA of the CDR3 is TGTGCCAGCTCACCACACCGGGACAGACAGTTCTTC. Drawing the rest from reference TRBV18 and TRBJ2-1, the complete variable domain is NAGVMQNPRHLVRRRGQEARLRCSPMKGHSHVYWYRQLPEEGLKFMVYLQKENIIDESGMPKERFSAEFPKEGPSILRIQQVVRGDSAAYFCASSPHRDRQFFGPGTRLTVL.

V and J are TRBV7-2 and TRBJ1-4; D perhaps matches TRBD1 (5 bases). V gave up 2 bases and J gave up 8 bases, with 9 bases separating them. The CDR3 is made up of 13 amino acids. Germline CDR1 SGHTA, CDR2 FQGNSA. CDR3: CASSLRQTEKLFF. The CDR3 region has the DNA TGTGCCAGCAGCTTAAGACAGACCGAAAAACTGTTTTTT.

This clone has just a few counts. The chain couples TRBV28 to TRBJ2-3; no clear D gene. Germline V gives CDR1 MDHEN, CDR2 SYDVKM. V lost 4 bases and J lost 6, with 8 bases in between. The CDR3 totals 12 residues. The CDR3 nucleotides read TGTGCCAGCAGTTCTGTGTTCGATACGCAGTATTTT. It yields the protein CASSSVFDTQYF.

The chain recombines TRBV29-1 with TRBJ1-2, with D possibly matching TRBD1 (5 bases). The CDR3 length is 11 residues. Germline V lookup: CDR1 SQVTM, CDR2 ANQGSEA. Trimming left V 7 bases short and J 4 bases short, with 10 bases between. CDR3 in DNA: TGCAGCGCCAGGGTTACCTATGGCTACACCTTC. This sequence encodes CSARVTYGYTF.

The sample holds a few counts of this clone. The CDR3 region has the DNA TGCGCCAGCAGCCAAGATCCAGGGTTCTATGGCTACACCTTC. Amino acids: CASSQDPGFYGYTF. This sequence joins TRBV4-3 and TRBJ1-2, with D perhaps TRBD1 (5 bases). Between the trimmed V and J ends, which lost 0 bases and 4 bases, there was a span of 9 bases. This CDR3 is 14 amino acids long. Germline V gene lookup returns CDR1 LGHNA and CDR2 YSLEER.

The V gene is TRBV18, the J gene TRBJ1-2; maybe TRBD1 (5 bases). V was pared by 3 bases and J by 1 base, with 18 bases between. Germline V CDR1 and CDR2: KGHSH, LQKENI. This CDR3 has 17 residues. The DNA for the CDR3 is TGTGCCAGCTCACCGGTGGCCGGACGGGGGATTAACTATGGCTACACCTTC. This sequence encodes CASSPVAGRGINYGYTF.

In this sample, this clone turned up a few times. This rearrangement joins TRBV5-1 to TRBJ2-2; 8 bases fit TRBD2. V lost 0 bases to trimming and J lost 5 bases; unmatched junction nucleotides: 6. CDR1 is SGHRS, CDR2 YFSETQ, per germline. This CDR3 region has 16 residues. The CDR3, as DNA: TGCGCCAGCAGCTTGGATAGCGGGGCCTTAACCGGGGAGCTGTTTTTT. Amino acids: CASSLDSGALTGELFF.

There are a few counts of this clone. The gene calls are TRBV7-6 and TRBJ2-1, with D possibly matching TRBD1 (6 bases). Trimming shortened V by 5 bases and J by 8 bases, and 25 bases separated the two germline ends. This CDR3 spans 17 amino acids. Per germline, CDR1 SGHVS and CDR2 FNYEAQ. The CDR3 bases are TGTGCCAGCAGCCCCAGGGGTGCGCCAGCGAGTTCCCATGAGCAGTTCTTC. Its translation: CASSPRGAPASSHEQFF. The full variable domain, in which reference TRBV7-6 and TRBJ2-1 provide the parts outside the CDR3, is GAGVSQSPRYKVTKRGQDVALRCDPISGHVSLYWYRQALGQGPEFLTYFNYEAQQDKSGLPNDRFSAERPEGSISTLTIQRTEQRDSAMYRCASSPRGAPASSHEQFFGPGTRLTVL.

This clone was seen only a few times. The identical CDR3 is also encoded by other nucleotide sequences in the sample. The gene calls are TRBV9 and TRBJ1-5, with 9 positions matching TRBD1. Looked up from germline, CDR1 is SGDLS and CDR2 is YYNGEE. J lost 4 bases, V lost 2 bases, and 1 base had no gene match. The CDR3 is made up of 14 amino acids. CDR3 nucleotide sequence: TGTGCCAGCAGCGTCGGACAGGGGAATCAGCCCCAGCATTTT. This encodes CASSVGQGNQPQHF.

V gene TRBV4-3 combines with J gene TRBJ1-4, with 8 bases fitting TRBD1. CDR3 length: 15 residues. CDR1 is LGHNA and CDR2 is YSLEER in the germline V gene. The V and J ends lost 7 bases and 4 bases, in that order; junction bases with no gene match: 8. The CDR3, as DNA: TGCGCCAGCACCTTAACAGGACAGGGTAATGAAAAACTGTTTTTT. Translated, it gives CASTLTGQGNEKLFF.

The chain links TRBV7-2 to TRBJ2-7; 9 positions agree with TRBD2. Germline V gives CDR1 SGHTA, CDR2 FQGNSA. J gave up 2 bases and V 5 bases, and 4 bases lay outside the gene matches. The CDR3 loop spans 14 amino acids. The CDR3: CASSVSGGPYEQYF. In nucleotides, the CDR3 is TGTGCCAGCAGCGTCAGCGGGGGGCCCTACGAGCAGTACTTC.

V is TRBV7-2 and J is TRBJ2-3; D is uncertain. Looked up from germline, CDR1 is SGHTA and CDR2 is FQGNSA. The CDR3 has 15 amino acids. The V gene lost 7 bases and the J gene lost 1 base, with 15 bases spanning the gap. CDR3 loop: CASTTKALRTDTQYF. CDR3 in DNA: TGTGCCAGCACGACAAAGGCCCTTCGCACAGATACGCAGTATTTT.

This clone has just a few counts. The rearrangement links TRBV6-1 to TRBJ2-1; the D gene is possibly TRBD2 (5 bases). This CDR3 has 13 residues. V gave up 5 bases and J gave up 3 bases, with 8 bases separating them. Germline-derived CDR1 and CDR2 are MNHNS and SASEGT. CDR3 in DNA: TGTGCCAGCAGTCCTGAGGGCTACAATGAGCAGTTCTTC. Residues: CASSPEGYNEQFF.

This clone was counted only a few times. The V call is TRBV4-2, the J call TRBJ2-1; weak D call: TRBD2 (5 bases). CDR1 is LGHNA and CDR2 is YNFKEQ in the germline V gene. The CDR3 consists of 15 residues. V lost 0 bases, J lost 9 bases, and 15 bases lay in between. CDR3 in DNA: TGTGCCAGCAGCCAAGAGGGTGCCAGCCGGGGTGAGCAGTTCTTC. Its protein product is CASSQEGASRGEQFF.

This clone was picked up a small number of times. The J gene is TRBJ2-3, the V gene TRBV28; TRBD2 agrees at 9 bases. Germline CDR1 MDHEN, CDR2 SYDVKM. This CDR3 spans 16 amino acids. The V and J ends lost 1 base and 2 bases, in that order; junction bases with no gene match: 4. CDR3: CASSLSASGDTDTQYF. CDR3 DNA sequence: TGTGCCAGCAGTTTATCGGCTAGCGGGGACACAGATACGCAGTATTTT. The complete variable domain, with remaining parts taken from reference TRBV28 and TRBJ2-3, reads DVKVTQSSRYLVKRTGEKVFLECVQDMDHENMFWYRQDPGLGLRLIYFSYDVKMKEKGDIPEGYSVSREKKERFSLILESASTNQTSMYLCASSLSASGDTDTQYFGPGTRLTVL.